Below are 12 T cell receptor beta chains sequenced from a single sample in a study of T cell clones after liver transplantation. TCRdb's table, derived via immunoSEQ multiplex PCR, lists solely in-frame clones and lacks some. The data show about 99,000 clones, with approximately 78% seen just once and over 0.75% held by the top ten. Sequencing used CD4+ T cells from blood, obtained before liver transplant. These receptors came from a human donor who received a liver transplant.

The V gene is TRBV7-6, the J gene TRBJ1-6, with D maybe TRBD1 (5 bases). V lost 5 bases, J lost 6 bases, and 14 bases lay in between. The length of the CDR3 is 15 residues. Germline V lookup: CDR1 SGHVS, CDR2 FNYEAQ. For the CDR3, the DNA is TGTGCCAGCAGCCGAGAATGGGGGATTAATTCACCCCTCCACTTT. Residues: CASSREWGINSPLHF.

This chain uses TRBV27 with TRBJ2-1; tentative D call: TRBD1 (6 bases). Germline-derived CDR1 and CDR2 are MNHEY and SMNVEV (reference sequence). CDR3 size: 11 residues. V shed 11 bases and J shed 6 bases, with 11 bases lying between them. CDR3 bases: TGTGCCTCCCAGGGGTTCAATGAGCAGTTCTTC. The encoded protein is CASQGFNEQFF.

The chain joins TRBV4-3 to TRBJ1-3; the D is unclear. V was cut by 0 bases and J by 0 bases, with 18 bases left in between. The CDR3 sequence is 19 residues long. The V gene's germline CDR1 is LGHNA and CDR2 YSLEER. The CDR3 loop is CASSQDSGTALRSGNTIYF. The CDR3 DNA sequence: TGCGCCAGCAGCCAAGATTCCGGCACCGCTCTACGCTCTGGAAACACCATATATTTT.

The chain is built from TRBV5-1 and TRBJ2-3; the D is unclear. CDR1 is SGHRS, CDR2 YFSETQ, per germline. The CDR3 length is 14 residues. V dropped 0 bases and J dropped 5 bases, with 10 bases sitting between them. The CDR3 DNA reads TGCGCCAGCAGCTTGGCCAAGAAGGTAGATACGCAGTATTTT. It is translated as CASSLAKKVDTQYF.

V gene TRBV11-2 combines with J gene TRBJ2-3; the D is unclear. V lost 6 bases and J 1 base, leaving 8 bases between the germline ends. CDR3 size: 13 residues. From germline, CDR1 is SGHAT and CDR2 FQNNGV. The CDR3 sequence: CASSRLGTDTQYF. CDR3 DNA sequence: TGTGCCAGCAGTAGACTGGGCACAGATACGCAGTATTTT.

This rearrangement joins TRBV20-1 to TRBJ2-3; TRBD2 is a possible D gene (5 bases). The CDR3 totals 11 residues. Germline V CDR1 and CDR2: DFQATT, SNEGSKA (reference sequence). The V end lost 3 bases, the J end lost 11 bases, and 12 bases lay between the germline ends. CDR3 sequence: CSARSGMMQYF. CDR3 coding DNA: TGCAGTGCTAGGTCGGGGATGATGCAGTATTTT.

V gene TRBV6-1 combines with J gene TRBJ1-1, with 7 bases that match TRBD1. V trimming: 10 bases; J trimming: 5 bases; junction bases outside the gene matches: 7. The CDR3 loop spans 12 amino acids. Germline-derived CDR1 and CDR2 are MNHNS and SASEGT. The CDR3 sequence: CATFYRGTEAFF. The CDR3 coding sequence is TGTGCCACGTTCTACAGGGGAACTGAAGCTTTCTTT.

The gene calls are TRBV4-1 and TRBJ1-4; D is ambiguous. The length of the CDR3 is 16 residues. CDR1 and CDR2 (germline): MGHRA, YSYEKL. Deletions cut 1 base from V and 0 bases from J, with 9 bases between. In DNA form, the CDR3 reads TGCGCCAGCAGCCAAGTAGGAGGGACAACTAATGAAAAACTGTTTTTT. Protein sequence: CASSQVGGTTNEKLFF.

The chain uses TRBV7-2 and TRBJ2-7, with a tentative D call TRBD2 (5 bases). The CDR3 is 16 amino acids. Germline CDR1 and CDR2: SGHTA and FQGNSA. Trimming stripped 6 bases from V and 0 bases from J, with 18 bases between. CDR3 residues: CASSPRGSFSSYEQYF. CDR3 coding DNA: TGTGCCAGCAGTCCCCGGGGTAGCTTTAGCTCCTACGAGCAGTACTTC.

This clone appeared a few times. The chain couples TRBV9 to TRBJ1-6, with 12 bases lining up with TRBD1. Germline V gene sequence: CDR1 SGDLS, CDR2 YYNGEE. This CDR3 region has 18 residues. V trimming: 0 bases; J trimming: 6 bases; junction bases outside the gene matches: 7. CDR3 nucleotides: TGTGCCAGCAGCGTAGCTTCGGGACAGGGGGCGGGTAATTCACCCCTCCACTTT. This gives the protein CASSVASGQGAGNSPLHF.

The V call is TRBV12-2, the J call TRBJ2-5; TRBD2 is the table's D call and was not checked against the DNA. TRBV12-2 is a pseudogene segment. The CDR3 runs 14 residues. CDR3 amino acids: CASRLAAGKETQYF. The CDR3 region has the DNA TGTGCAAGTCGCTTAGCGGCGGGGAAAGAGACCCAGTACTTC.

This clone has only a few counts. This sequence joins TRBV7-2 and TRBJ1-2; tentative D call: TRBD1 (5 bases). The germline V and J ends were trimmed by 3 bases and 7 bases, with 9 bases remaining between them. The V gene's germline CDR1 is SGHTA and CDR2 FQGNSA. The CDR3 is made up of 12 amino acids. CDR3 sequence: CASSLQGIGYTF. The DNA for the CDR3 is TGTGCCAGCAGCTTGCAGGGTATTGGCTACACCTTC.